The present entry profiles one TCR beta chain with its context. The antigen is undetermined. CDR3 length equals 18 residues. Trimming at V came to 3 bases and at J to 3 bases, leaving 12 bases not matched to a gene. Germline CDR1 is SGDLS and CDR2 is YYNGEE. The sample comes from a study of beta chain features in type 1 diabetes. Study in general: Patients did not differ from healthy donors in age, gender or cell yield.

Via CD45RO/CCR7/CD25/CD127/CD95/CD27, cells of the CD4+ naive, central memory, regulatory and stem cell-like memory subsets were sorted. Study results and caveats: Patients with Type 1 diabetes showed moderately but significantly shorter TCRB CDR3s in all four CD4+ subsets.

Investigators reverse transcribed all isolated RNA, so they sequenced expressed TCRB transcripts. Approximately 3.6 million reads, on average, came from each naive, central memory and regulatory T cell sample. The assay was immunoSEQ multiplex PCR, and TCRdb's table has in-frame clones only and misses some. The sample gives some 640,000 clones, about 14% of which show up once; approximately 0.043% is in the top ten. The sample was naive CD4+ T cells from blood. The chain is built from TRBV9 and TRBJ1-4, with 9 bases lining up with TRBD1. The source is a man younger than 35 with type 1 diabetes. CDR3 bases: TGTGCCAGCAGCGCCAGAGCCACAGGGGGCGCCCCTAATGAAAAACTGTTTTTT. It is translated as CASSARATGGAPNEKLFF.